The rows below give T cell receptor beta chains drawn from one sample of a study of T cell clones after liver transplantation. Sequencing used immunoSEQ multiplex PCR; TCRdb keeps in-frame clones, though not all of them. The sample includes about 47,000 clones, 70% to 90% of them seen just once. The sequencing here drew on CD8+ T cells from blood, taken 12 months after liver transplant. The receptors derive from a human patient who received a liver transplant. Some T cells may be the graft donor's. The CDR3 runs from the conserved cysteine through the conserved F or W. D genes are given only for firm matches. Clone size is given for some rows only: seen once, a few or many times, or a class if the clone is expanded.

size	V	D	J	DNA	CDR3
-	TRBV9	-	TRBJ2-1	TGTGCCAGCAGCGTCCTAGGACTTTACAATGAGCAGTTCTTC	CASSVLGLYNEQFF
-	TRBV27	-	TRBJ2-7	TGTGCCAGCAGTTTAGCGGCATCCTACGAGCAGTACTTC	CASSLAASYEQYF
-	TRBV10-2	-	TRBJ1-2	TGCGCCAGCAGTGAGTATGAGGGTAATAGCGATGGCTACACCTTC	CASSEYEGNSDGYTF
-	TRBV4-3	-	TRBJ1-1	TGCGCCAGCAGCCAAGATCCTGGTATGAACACTGAAGCTTTCTTT	CASSQDPGMNTEAFF
-	TRBV5-8	TRBD2	TRBJ2-7	TGTGCCAGCAGCGCCGGGGGGAGCGGGAGCTACGAGCAGTACTTC	CASSAGGSGSYEQYF
-	TRBV11-2	TRBD2	TRBJ2-7	TGTGCCAGCAGCTTAGCGGGGACTAGCGGGATCCTTCTCGAGCAGTACTTC	CASSLAGTSGILLEQYF
once	TRBV28	-	TRBJ2-7	TGTGCCAGCAGTTTCACCTACGAGCAGTACTTC	CASSFTYEQYF
-	TRBV2	TRBD1	TRBJ1-1	TGTGCCAGCAGTGGTGGGACAGGGTTAATGAACACTGAAGCTTTCTTT	CASSGGTGLMNTEAFF
-	TRBV9	TRBD1	TRBJ2-7	TGTGCCAGCAGCGTAGGAGGGGGCCTAGTCTACGAGCAGTACTTC	CASSVGGGLVYEQYF
once	TRBV19	-	TRBJ2-7	TGTGCCAGTAGTGCTGCAGGGGGGCCCTACGAGCAGTACTTC	CASSAAGGPYEQYF
-	TRBV4-1	-	TRBJ2-1	TGCGCCAGCAGCCCGTTATCAACAGGGCTCTCGGACAATGAGCAGTTCTTC	CASSPLSTGLSDNEQFF
-	TRBV29-1	TRBD1	TRBJ1-2	TGCAGCGACCTAACAGGGGGCGCTGGCTACACCTTC	CSDLTGGAGYTF
-	TRBV19	TRBD2	TRBJ2-7	TGTGCCAGTAGTTTGGGACTAGCGGGAGCCTACGAGCAGTACTTC	CASSLGLAGAYEQYF
-	TRBV4-3	TRBD1	TRBJ2-1	TGCGCCAGCAGCCCCGGGACAGGCTCCTACAATGAGCAGTTCTTC	CASSPGTGSYNEQFF
-	TRBV5-4	-	TRBJ2-3	TGTGCCAGCGGTTGGAGCACAGATACGCAGTATTTT	CASGWSTDTQYF
-	TRBV4-1	TRBD2	TRBJ2-1	TGCGCCAGCAGCCAAGACACGCCTAGCGGGAACGATGAGCAGTTCTTC	CASSQDTPSGNDEQFF
-	TRBV5-6	-	TRBJ2-7	TGTGCCAGCAGCTTAAACAGACCCCACGAGCAGTACTTC	CASSLNRPHEQYF
-	TRBV27	TRBD2	TRBJ2-7	TGTGCCAGCAGCTTATCCGGACTAGCAACTTCCTACGAGCAGTACTTC	CASSLSGLATSYEQYF
-	TRBV6-5	TRBD2	TRBJ2-7	TGTGCCAGCAGTCTGAGTAGCGGGTCTCTCGAGCAGTACTTC	CASSLSSGSLEQYF
-	TRBV12-5	TRBD1	TRBJ2-1	TGTGCTAGTGGTTTCGGACAGGGGGTCAAGGGGCAGTTCTTC	CASGFGQGVKGQFF
-	TRBV5-1	TRBD1	TRBJ1-1	TGCGCCAGCAGCTTGGAAGGACAGGGGAACACTGAAGCTTTCTTT	CASSLEGQGNTEAFF
-	TRBV6-5	TRBD1	TRBJ1-1	TGTGCCAGCAGGTGGACAGGGAACACTGAAGCTTTCTTT	CASRWTGNTEAFF
-	TRBV9	-	TRBJ2-3	TGTGCCAGCAGCGTAGGGGCAGCGGTTAGCACAGATACGCAGTATTTT	CASSVGAAVSTDTQYF
few	TRBV7-9	-	TRBJ2-3	TGTGCCAGCAGTCCCGGAAAGGCTGCGACAGATACGCAGTATTTT	CASSPGKAATDTQYF
-	TRBV4-3	-	TRBJ2-7	TGCGCCAGCAGCCCCTGGGGAGGCGCCTCCTACGAGCAGTACTTC	CASSPWGGASYEQYF
-	TRBV5-1	-	TRBJ1-1	TGCGCCAGCAGCTTGCAGAACACTGAAGCTTTCTTT	CASSLQNTEAFF
few	TRBV27	TRBD1	TRBJ2-1	TGTGCCAGCAGTCCCAGGGACAGGGGGCTCGTGGATGAGCAGTTCTTC	CASSPRDRGLVDEQFF
-	TRBV27	-	TRBJ2-7	TGTGCCAGCAGTTTGGGCGGCCCCTACGAGCAGTACTTC	CASSLGGPYEQYF
-	TRBV4-3	TRBD2	TRBJ2-7	TGCGCCAGCGCAGCGGGAGGGAATGGCTACGAGCAGTACTTC	CASAAGGNGYEQYF
-	TRBV5-1	TRBD2	TRBJ2-3	TGCGCCAGCAGCGAGGATGCTCTGACTAGCGGGAGCCCAGATACGCAGTATTTT	CASSEDALTSGSPDTQYF
-	TRBV7-6	-	TRBJ2-3	TGTGCCAGCAGCTTAGACGTCGGGGAGCCACTCACAGATACGCAGTATTTT	CASSLDVGEPLTDTQYF
-	TRBV19	-	TRBJ2-4	TGTGCCAGTAGTATAGATCTGACAGGACCTCGCATTCAGTACTTC	CASSIDLTGPRIQYF
-	TRBV28	-	TRBJ1-1	TGTGCCAGCAGTTTAGTTTTGGCCCCCCTTTACACTGAAGCTTTCTTT	CASSLVLAPLYTEAFF
-	TRBV7-2	-	TRBJ2-2	TGTGCCAGCAGCAACCGGGGGAGGTCGGTCGGGGAGCTGTTTTTT	CASSNRGRSVGELFF
-	TRBV7-9	-	TRBJ2-6	TGTGCCAGGTCGATGGGACACCCCTCTGGGGCCAACGTCCTGACTTTC	CARSMGHPSGANVLTF
-	TRBV2	-	TRBJ1-4	TGTGCCAGCAGTGATTGGCAGGGGTGGGAAAAACTGTTTTTT	CASSDWQGWEKLFF
-	TRBV4-1	TRBD1	TRBJ2-7	TGCGCCAGCAGCCCTAATCAGGGGGCGAGCTCCTACGAGCAGTACTTC	CASSPNQGASSYEQYF
few	TRBV6-4	-	TRBJ1-2	TGTGCCAGCAGTTTGGACAGTGGCTATGGCTACACCTTC	CASSLDSGYGYTF
-	TRBV5-6	TRBD2	TRBJ2-2	TGTGCCAGCAGCTTGGATGGGAGGGCTGGGTTGACCGGGGAGCTGTTTTTT	CASSLDGRAGLTGELFF
few	TRBV28	-	TRBJ1-2	TGTGCCAGCAGTTCCAGTACAGAGACGTATGGCTACACCTTC	CASSSSTETYGYTF
-	TRBV5-1	TRBD2	TRBJ2-1	TGCGCCAGCAGCCCCAGGACTAGCGTTTTGGATGAGCAGTTCTTC	CASSPRTSVLDEQFF
-	TRBV15	-	TRBJ2-1	TGTGCCACCAGCTCCAGGGGTTTTGAGCAGTTCTTC	CATSSRGFEQFF
-	TRBV27	-	TRBJ1-1	TGTGCCAGCAGTTTACTCCCCCGTGAGGGGAGTGACACTGAAGCTTTCTTT	CASSLLPREGSDTEAFF
-	TRBV19	-	TRBJ1-2	TGTGCCAGTAGAGGTCCAGCTAACTATGGCTACACCTTC	CASRGPANYGYTF
-	TRBV7-2	-	TRBJ2-7	TGTGCCAGCAGCCCAACGGGCGGACACTCCTACGAGCAGTACTTC	CASSPTGGHSYEQYF
once	TRBV25-1	TRBD1	TRBJ2-7	TGTGCCAGCAGTTGGGGACAGAACTCCTACGAGCAGTACTTC	CASSWGQNSYEQYF
-	TRBV28	-	TRBJ2-5	TGTGCCAGCAGTTTAGTGGTAGGGGTAGAGACCCAGTACTTC	CASSLVVGVETQYF
-	TRBV13	TRBD1	TRBJ1-4	TGTGCCAGCAGCGTCGGACAGGGATTGCATGAAAAACTGTTTTTT	CASSVGQGLHEKLFF
-	TRBV10-3	-	TRBJ2-7	TGTGCCATCAGTGAAGGGGGGCGTTCCTACGAGCAGTACTTC	CAISEGGRSYEQYF
-	TRBV13	-	TRBJ1-5	TGTGCCAGCAGCTTAGAGGGAACCCAGCCCCAGCATTTT	CASSLEGTQPQHF
-	TRBV4-3	-	TRBJ1-5	TGCGCCAGCAGCCAAGAGCGAAACTCTGATCAGCCCCAGCATTTT	CASSQERNSDQPQHF
few	TRBV7-6	TRBD1	TRBJ1-1	TGTGCCAGCAGCCTCCGGACAGGGGGGTTTGGTACTGAAGCTTTCTTT	CASSLRTGGFGTEAFF
-	TRBV4-1	-	TRBJ1-1	TGCGCCAGCAGCCACGAGGGACTCCTGAACACTGAAGCTTTCTTT	CASSHEGLLNTEAFF
once	TRBV28	TRBD1	TRBJ1-3	TGTGCCAGCACCTGGGGACAGGAGAGCTCTGGAAACACCATATATTTT	CASTWGQESSGNTIYF
-	TRBV27	-	TRBJ2-1	TGTGCCAGCAGTTTTCTTTCACGGGACCCCCTCTACAATGAGCAGTTCTTC	CASSFLSRDPLYNEQFF